This entry describes one T cell receptor (beta chain). The data were obtained in a study of blood T cells in healthy people across ages. The CDR3 spans 15 residues. Per the germline V gene, CDR1 is MDHEN and CDR2 is SYDVKM. Then a second PCR, running roughly 7 to 11 cycles, was carried out with a sample-barcoded 5' primer and a J-beta primer mix. TCRdb reprocessed the 5' RACE reads with MiXCR, giving one entry per CDR3 protein. The sample has hundreds of thousands of distinct CDR3 sequences; 22% are singletons. This chain joins TRBV28 and TRBJ2-5; 7 bases map to TRBD1. TRBJ2-7 matches the DNA end more closely, so the J call is doubtful. Material: blood. This receptor was identified in a man aged 70 or older in good health. DNA of the CDR3: TGTGCCAGCAGTTTATGGACAGGGATACCCTACGAGCAGTACTTC. Translation: CASSLWTGIPYEQYF.